This TCR beta chain was identified during a study of blood T cell repertoires in COVID-19. Study information: Samples representing acute and convalescent COVID-19 were sourced from the United States, Italy and Spain. PBMCs, B-cell-depleted T cells, or T cells provided the cDNA or gDNA that made up the material.

The CDR3 totals 13 residues. V gave up 8 bases and J gave up 0 bases, with 8 bases separating them. CDR1 and CDR2 from the germline V gene are MNHEY and SMNVEV (reference sequence). Authors' processing steps: Reference gene primer amplification yielded estimated nucleated cell counts. The table came from immunoSEQ multiplex PCR; TCRdb's copy has only in-frame clones and leaves some out. D and trimming come from the DNA, and the V and J calls and clone size come from that table. The sample shows around 160,000 clones, 70% to 90% of them seen only once. The chain couples TRBV27 to TRBJ1-5; D uncertain. Sequencing was performed on peripheral blood. This sequence was found in a man in his 60s with active or convalescent COVID-19. The CDR3 DNA sequence: TGTGCCAGCGCGGTTTATAGCAATCAGCCCCAGCATTTT. Encoded protein: CASAVYSNQPQHF.